This TCR beta chain was documented in a study of early stage breast cancer tumors. The CDR3 is 16 residues long. The V gene lost 0 bases and the J gene lost 2 bases, with 14 bases spanning the gap. The germline V gene encodes CDR1 MNHEY and CDR2 SMNVEV (reference sequence). Here immunoSEQ multiplex PCR was the method, and the copy in TCRdb shows in-frame clones only, minus some. The sample has roughly 4,700 clones, almost 65% seen once; the top ten hold around 27%. The chain joins TRBV27 to TRBJ2-7, with D possibly matching TRBD1 (5 bases). Sequenced material: breast tumor tissue. The sequence was collected from a person aged 45 to 60 with breast cancer. The CDR3 region has the DNA TGTGCCAGCAGTTTATCGGTTGGAGACAGAGCCTACGAGCAGTACTTC. Protein product: CASSLSVGDRAYEQYF.